Listed below are T cell receptor beta chains from one sample, sequenced in a study of lymphopenia after photon versus proton radiotherapy. The assay was immunoSEQ multiplex PCR, and TCRdb's table has in-frame clones only and misses some. The sample includes approximately 22,000 clones, 70% to 85% of them seen just once. Source: peripheral blood, taken from a patient treated with proton-based radiotherapy. These receptor sequences come from a woman between 65 and 79 years old with pancreatic cancer. Both conserved end residues are part of each CDR3. The D gene is left open where the match is weak. Part of the rows lack a size; the others show once, few, many or a class for expanded clones.

clone_size,v_call,j_call,d_call,cdr3_nt,cdr3_aa
-,TRBV6-5,TRBJ1-5,-,TGTGCCAGCAGGGAGAACGTGCGGCAGCCCCAGCATTTT,CASRENVRQPQHF
-,TRBV11-2,TRBJ2-5,-,TGTGCCAGCAGCGAGCAGGGACGGTTGGGGGAGACCCAGTACTTC,CASSEQGRLGETQYF
-,TRBV28,TRBJ2-3,-,TGTGCCAGCAGTAAAATGGGGGGCTCTGGAGATACGCAGTATTTT,CASSKMGGSGDTQYF
-,TRBV7-2,TRBJ2-1,TRBD2,TGTGCCAGCAGCTTATATAGACTAGCCTCCTACAATGAGCAGTTCTTC,CASSLYRLASYNEQFF
-,TRBV28,TRBJ1-2,-,TGTGCCAGCAGTTTAACGGGGGCGGTCGGCTACACCTTC,CASSLTGAVGYTF
-,TRBV9,TRBJ2-7,-,TGTGCCAGCAGCGCCAGAGTGGGGGTCGACGAGCAGTACTTC,CASSARVGVDEQYF
-,TRBV5-1,TRBJ1-6,-,TGCGCCAGCAGCTTGGGGGTAGATAATTCACCCCTCCACTTT,CASSLGVDNSPLHF
-,TRBV6-6,TRBJ1-1,-,TGTGCCATCAGTGATGCACCTATGAACACTGAAGCTTTCTTT,CAISDAPMNTEAFF
once,TRBV10-3,TRBJ1-2,-,TGTGCCATCAGTGAGACAGTAAACTATGGCTACACCTTC,CAISETVNYGYTF
-,TRBV7-2,TRBJ2-5,-,TGTGCCAGCAGCTTAGCCGCGTCGGAGACCCAGTACTTC,CASSLAASETQYF
-,TRBV19,TRBJ1-5,-,TGTGCCAGTAGTAATACGGGTATGGGCAATCAGCCCCAGCATTTT,CASSNTGMGNQPQHF
-,TRBV5-4,TRBJ2-7,TRBD2,TGTGCCAGCAGCCCCGCCAGACTAGCGGGAGGGGGAGCCTACGAGCAGTACTTC,CASSPARLAGGGAYEQYF
once,TRBV19,TRBJ1-5,TRBD1,TGTGCCAGTAGTGTTACAGGGGGCGGCAATCAGCCCCAGCATTTT,CASSVTGGGNQPQHF
-,TRBV14,TRBJ2-7,-,TGTGCCAGCAGCCCTGATCCACGCGAGCAGTACTTC,CASSPDPREQYF
-,TRBV30,TRBJ2-7,-,TGTGCCTGGAGTGTGACAGCCTCCTACGAGCAGTACTTC,CAWSVTASYEQYF
-,TRBV6-5,TRBJ2-3,-,TGTGCCAGCAGTTACCGGGATGGGGCAGATACGCAGTATTTT,CASSYRDGADTQYF
-,TRBV5-1,TRBJ2-7,-,TGCGCCAGCAGCTTGGCACAGCCACCCAACGAGCAGTACTTC,CASSLAQPPNEQYF
-,TRBV11-3,TRBJ2-7,TRBD2,TGTGCCAGCAGCCTAGTGGTTACTAGCGGGAGAGCCGGCTACGAGCAGTACTTC,CASSLVVTSGRAGYEQYF
-,TRBV18,TRBJ1-5,TRBD1,TGTGCCAGCTCACCACGAAGTGGAACAGGGGGCGGTCAGCCCCAGCATTTT,CASSPRSGTGGGQPQHF
-,TRBV29-1,TRBJ2-7,-,TGCAGCGTTGAAGGGCAGGGTGTGGGCGAGCAGTACTTC,CSVEGQGVGEQYF
-,TRBV28,TRBJ1-2,-,TGTGCCAGCAGTTTAGGGGACACGGGCTATGGCTACACCTTC,CASSLGDTGYGYTF
-,TRBV5-5,TRBJ2-7,TRBD1,TGTGCCAGCAGCGAGTCCGGGACAGGGAGCTACGAGCAGTACTTC,CASSESGTGSYEQYF
-,TRBV19,TRBJ1-4,TRBD1,TGTGCCAGTACTCCCGGGACAGAAACTAATGAAAAACTGTTTTTT,CASTPGTETNEKLFF
-,TRBV5-4,TRBJ2-1,TRBD1,TGTGCCAGCAGCTTCCCGGGACAGGGGCATGAGCAGTTCTTC,CASSFPGQGHEQFF
-,TRBV28,TRBJ2-7,TRBD1,TGTGCCGGCATGGCAGGGGGCGGATACGAGCAGTACTTC,CAGMAGGGYEQYF
-,TRBV2,TRBJ2-3,-,TGTGCCAGCAGTCGACAGGGCGGGACTAGCACAGATACGCAGTATTTT,CASSRQGGTSTDTQYF
-,TRBV11-1,TRBJ2-1,TRBD2,TGTGCCAGCACTCTCGGACTAGCGGGATGGGATGAGCAGTTCTTC,CASTLGLAGWDEQFF
-,TRBV19,TRBJ2-7,TRBD2,TGTGCCAGTAGTTCCCAGGGTACCGGGGGGGAGCAGTACTTC,CASSSQGTGGEQYF
-,TRBV19,TRBJ1-1,-,TGTGCCAGTAGTATAGCAAACAGCTTCAACACTGAAGCTTTCTTT,CASSIANSFNTEAFF
-,TRBV7-2,TRBJ2-4,TRBD2,TGTGCCAGCAGCTTATTCGCTAGCGGGGAAGGTGGCATTCAGTACTTC,CASSLFASGEGGIQYF
-,TRBV4-3,TRBJ1-3,-,TGCGCCAGCAGCCAAGATCTGCACGGCTCTGGAAACACCATATATTTT,CASSQDLHGSGNTIYF
few,TRBV9,TRBJ2-2,TRBD2,TGTGCCAGCAGCCCCGGGACTACCTCGAACACCGGGGAGCTGTTTTTT,CASSPGTTSNTGELFF
-,TRBV5-1,TRBJ1-1,-,TGCGCCAGCAGCTTGGATTTTGGGGATCGCACTGAAGCTTTCTTT,CASSLDFGDRTEAFF
once,TRBV6-6,TRBJ2-4,-,TGTGCCAGCAGTTACTCAGGGGCCAAAAACATTCAGTACTTC,CASSYSGAKNIQYF
-,TRBV19,TRBJ2-6,-,TGTGCCAGTAGAGTGAAGAGCTCTGGGGCCAACGTCCTGACTTTC,CASRVKSSGANVLTF